This TCR beta chain was captured in a study of blood T cell repertoires in COVID-19. Across the whole study: There were acute and convalescent COVID-19 samples, and they came from the United States, Italy and Spain. The cDNA or gDNA used as material had been derived from T cells, B-cell-depleted T cells, or PBMCs.

Under the authors' procedure: Amplified reference gene primers provided the basis for estimating nucleated cell counts. This table comes from immunoSEQ multiplex PCR, and its TCRdb copy is limited to in-frame clones, with some not included. V and J calls plus clone size are reproduced from that table; the DNA served to infer D and trimming. The sample lists about 280,000 clones, 65% to 90% occurring once. The CDR3 covers 12 residues. Germline lookup yields CDR1 MNHEY and CDR2 SVGAGI. V was pared by 6 bases and J by 4 bases, with 9 bases between. The clonotype comes from a man aged 50-60 years with active or convalescent COVID-19. The chain is built from TRBV6-5 and TRBJ1-2; D gene uncertain. Material: peripheral blood. The CDR3 reads CASSPFPYGYTF. CDR3 in DNA: TGTGCCAGCAGCCCCTTCCCCTATGGCTACACCTTC.